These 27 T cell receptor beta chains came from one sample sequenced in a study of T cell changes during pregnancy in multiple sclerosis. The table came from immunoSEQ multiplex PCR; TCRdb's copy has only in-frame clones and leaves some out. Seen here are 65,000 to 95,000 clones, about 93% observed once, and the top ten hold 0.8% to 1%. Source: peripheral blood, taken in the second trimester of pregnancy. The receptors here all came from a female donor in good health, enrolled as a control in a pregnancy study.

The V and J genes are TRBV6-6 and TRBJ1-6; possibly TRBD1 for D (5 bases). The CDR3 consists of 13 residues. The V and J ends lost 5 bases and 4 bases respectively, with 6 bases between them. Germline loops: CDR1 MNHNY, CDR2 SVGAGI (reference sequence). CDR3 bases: TGTGCCAGCAGTGACAGTTATAATTCACCCCTCCACTTT. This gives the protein CASSDSYNSPLHF.

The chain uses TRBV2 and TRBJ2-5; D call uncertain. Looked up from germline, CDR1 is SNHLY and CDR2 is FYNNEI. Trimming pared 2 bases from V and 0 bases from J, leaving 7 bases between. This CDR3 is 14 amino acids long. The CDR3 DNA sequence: TGTGCCAGCAGTGAACAACAGAACCAAGAGACCCAGTACTTC. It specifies CASSEQQNQETQYF.

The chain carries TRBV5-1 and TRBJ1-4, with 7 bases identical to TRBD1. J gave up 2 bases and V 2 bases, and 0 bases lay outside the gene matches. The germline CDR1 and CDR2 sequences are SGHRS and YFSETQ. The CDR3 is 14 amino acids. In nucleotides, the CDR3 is TGCGCCAGCAGCTTACAGGGGACTAATGAAAAACTGTTTTTT. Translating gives CASSLQGTNEKLFF. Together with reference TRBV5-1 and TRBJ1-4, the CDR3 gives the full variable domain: KAGVTQTPRYLIKTRGQQVTLSCSPISGHRSVSWYQQTPGQGLQFLFEYFSETQRNKGNFPGRFSGRQFSNSRSEMNVSTLELGDSALYLCASSLQGTNEKLFFGSGTQLSVL.

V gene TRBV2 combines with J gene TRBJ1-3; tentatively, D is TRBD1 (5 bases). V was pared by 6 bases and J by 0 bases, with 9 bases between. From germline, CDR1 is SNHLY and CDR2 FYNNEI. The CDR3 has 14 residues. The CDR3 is CASSQGFSGNTIYF. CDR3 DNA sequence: TGTGCCAGCAGCCAGGGATTCTCTGGAAACACCATATATTTT.

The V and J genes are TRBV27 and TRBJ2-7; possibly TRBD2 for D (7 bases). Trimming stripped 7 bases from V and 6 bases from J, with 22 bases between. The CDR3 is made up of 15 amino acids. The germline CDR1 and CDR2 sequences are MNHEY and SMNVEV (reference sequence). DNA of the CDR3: TGTGCCAGCACCCGGGGGGCGGCCCTAGGGAGCGAGCAGTACTTC. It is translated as CASTRGAALGSEQYF.

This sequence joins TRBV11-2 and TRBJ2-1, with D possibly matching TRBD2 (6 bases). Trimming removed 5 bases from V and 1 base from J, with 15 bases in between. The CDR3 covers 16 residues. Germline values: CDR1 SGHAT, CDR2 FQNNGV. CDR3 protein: CASSSKRGRSYNEQFF. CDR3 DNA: TGTGCCAGCAGCAGCAAGCGTGGGAGGTCCTACAATGAGCAGTTCTTC. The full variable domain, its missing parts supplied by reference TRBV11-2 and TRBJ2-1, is EAGVAQSPRYKIIEKRQSVAFWCNPISGHATLYWYQQILGQGPKLLIQFQNNGVVDDSQLPKDRFSAERLKGVDSTLKIQPAKLEDSAVYLCASSSKRGRSYNEQFFGPGTRLTVL.

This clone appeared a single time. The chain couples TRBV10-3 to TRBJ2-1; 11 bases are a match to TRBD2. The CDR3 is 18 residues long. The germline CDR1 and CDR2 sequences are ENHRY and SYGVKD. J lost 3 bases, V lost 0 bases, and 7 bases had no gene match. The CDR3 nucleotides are TGTGCCATCAGTGAGTCGGTAGCGGGAGGGCCCAGCTACAATGAGCAGTTCTTC. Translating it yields CAISESVAGGPSYNEQFF.

The DNA for the CDR3 is TGTGCCAGCAGCGTAGGAGGCGTGAGCTACGAGCAGTACTTC. Its translation: CASSVGGVSYEQYF. V gene TRBV9 combines with J gene TRBJ2-7; D unresolved. The V gene lost 0 bases and the J gene lost 3 bases, with 10 bases spanning the gap. Germline V CDR1 and CDR2: SGDLS, YYNGEE. The CDR3 extends over 14 amino acids.

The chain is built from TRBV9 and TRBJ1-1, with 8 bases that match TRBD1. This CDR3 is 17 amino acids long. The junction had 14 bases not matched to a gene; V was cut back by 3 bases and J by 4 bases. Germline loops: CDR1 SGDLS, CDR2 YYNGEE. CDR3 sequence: CASSGRPGTGPGTEAFF. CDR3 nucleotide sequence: TGTGCCAGCAGCGGCCGTCCCGGGACAGGTCCGGGCACTGAAGCTTTCTTT.

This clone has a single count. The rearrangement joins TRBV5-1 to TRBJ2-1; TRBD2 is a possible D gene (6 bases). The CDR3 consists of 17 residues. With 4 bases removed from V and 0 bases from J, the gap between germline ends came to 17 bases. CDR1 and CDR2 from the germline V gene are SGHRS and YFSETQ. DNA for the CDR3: TGCGCCAGCAGCCCAACCCTGTTCGGGAGCTCCTACAATGAGCAGTTCTTC. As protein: CASSPTLFGSSYNEQFF. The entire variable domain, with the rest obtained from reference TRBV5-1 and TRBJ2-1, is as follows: KAGVTQTPRYLIKTRGQQVTLSCSPISGHRSVSWYQQTPGQGLQFLFEYFSETQRNKGNFPGRFSGRQFSNSRSEMNVSTLELGDSALYLCASSPTLFGSSYNEQFFGPGTRLTVL.

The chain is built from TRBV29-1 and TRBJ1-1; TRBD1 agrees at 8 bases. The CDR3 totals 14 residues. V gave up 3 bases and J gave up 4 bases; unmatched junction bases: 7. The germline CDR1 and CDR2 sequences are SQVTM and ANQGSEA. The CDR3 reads CSVERTGSLTEAFF. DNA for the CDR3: TGCAGCGTTGAGAGGACAGGGTCTCTCACTGAAGCTTTCTTT.

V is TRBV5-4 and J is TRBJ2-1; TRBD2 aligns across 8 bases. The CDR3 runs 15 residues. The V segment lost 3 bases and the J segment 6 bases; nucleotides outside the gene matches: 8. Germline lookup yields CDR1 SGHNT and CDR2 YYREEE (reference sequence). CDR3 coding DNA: TGTGCCAGCAGCTCCCCCGGGACTAGTCCCAATGAGCAGTTCTTC. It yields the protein CASSSPGTSPNEQFF.

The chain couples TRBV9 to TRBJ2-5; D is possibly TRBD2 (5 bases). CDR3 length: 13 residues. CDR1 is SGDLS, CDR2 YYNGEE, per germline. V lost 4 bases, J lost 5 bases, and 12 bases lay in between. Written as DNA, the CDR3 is TGTGCCAGCAGCTTCGATGAGCGGGAGACCCAGTACTTC. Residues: CASSFDERETQYF.

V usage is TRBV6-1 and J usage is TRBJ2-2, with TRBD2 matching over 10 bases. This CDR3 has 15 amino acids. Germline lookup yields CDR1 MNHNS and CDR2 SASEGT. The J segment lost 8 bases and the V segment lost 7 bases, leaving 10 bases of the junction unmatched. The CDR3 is CASTKGGTSAGELFF. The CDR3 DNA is TGTGCCAGCACCAAAGGAGGGACTAGCGCAGGGGAGCTGTTTTTT.

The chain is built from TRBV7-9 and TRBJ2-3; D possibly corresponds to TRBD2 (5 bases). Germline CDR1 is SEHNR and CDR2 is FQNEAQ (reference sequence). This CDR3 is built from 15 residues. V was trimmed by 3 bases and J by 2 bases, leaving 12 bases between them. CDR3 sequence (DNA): TGTGCCAGCAGCTTGGCTAGCCCTAACACAGATACGCAGTATTTT. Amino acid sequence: CASSLASPNTDTQYF.

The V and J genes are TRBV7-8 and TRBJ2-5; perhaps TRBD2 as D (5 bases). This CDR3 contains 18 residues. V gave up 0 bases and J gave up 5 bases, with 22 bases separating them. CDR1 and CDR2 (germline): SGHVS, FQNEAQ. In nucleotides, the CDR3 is TGTGCCAGCAGCTTAGCAAGGGAAGGAGGCATCTACGGGGAGACCCAGTACTTC. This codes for CASSLAREGGIYGETQYF.

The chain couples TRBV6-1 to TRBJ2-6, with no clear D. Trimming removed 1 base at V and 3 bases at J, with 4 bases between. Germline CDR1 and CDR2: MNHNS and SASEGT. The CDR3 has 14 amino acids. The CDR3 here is CASSEGGGANVLTF. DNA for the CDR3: TGTGCCAGCAGTGAAGGAGGTGGGGCCAACGTCCTGACTTTC.

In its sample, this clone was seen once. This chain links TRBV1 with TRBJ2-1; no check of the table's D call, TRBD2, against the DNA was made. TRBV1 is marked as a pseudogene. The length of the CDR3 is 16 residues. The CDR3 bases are TGCACCAGCAGCCAAGTCGACGCGGGGGTTTGTGATGAGCAGTTCTTC. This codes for CTSSQVDAGVCDEQFF.

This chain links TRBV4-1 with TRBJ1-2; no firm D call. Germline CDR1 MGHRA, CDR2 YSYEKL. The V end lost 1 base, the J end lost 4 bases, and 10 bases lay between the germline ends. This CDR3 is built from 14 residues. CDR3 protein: CASSQGQAGYGYTF. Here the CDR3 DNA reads TGCGCCAGCAGCCAAGGGCAGGCGGGCTATGGCTACACCTTC.

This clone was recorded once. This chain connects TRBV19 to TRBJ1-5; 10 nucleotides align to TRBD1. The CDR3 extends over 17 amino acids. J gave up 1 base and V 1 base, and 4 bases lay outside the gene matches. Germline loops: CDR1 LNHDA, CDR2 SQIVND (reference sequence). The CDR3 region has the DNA TGTGCCAGTAGTATAGGGGACAGGGGCGTCAGCAATCAGCCCCAGCATTTT. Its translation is CASSIGDRGVSNQPQHF.

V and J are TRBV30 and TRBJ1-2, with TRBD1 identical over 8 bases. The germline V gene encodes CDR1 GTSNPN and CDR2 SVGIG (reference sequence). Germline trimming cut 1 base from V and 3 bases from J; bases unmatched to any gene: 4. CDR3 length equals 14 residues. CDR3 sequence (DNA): TGTGCCTGGAGTGCCGGACAGGGACACTATGGCTACACCTTC. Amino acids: CAWSAGQGHYGYTF.

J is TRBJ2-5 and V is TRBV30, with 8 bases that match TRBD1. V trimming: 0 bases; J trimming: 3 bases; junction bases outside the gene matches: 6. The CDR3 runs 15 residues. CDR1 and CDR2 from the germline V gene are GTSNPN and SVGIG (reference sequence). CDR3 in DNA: TGTGCCTGGAGTGTAGGCCGGACAGGGAAAGAGACCCAGTACTTC. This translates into CAWSVGRTGKETQYF.

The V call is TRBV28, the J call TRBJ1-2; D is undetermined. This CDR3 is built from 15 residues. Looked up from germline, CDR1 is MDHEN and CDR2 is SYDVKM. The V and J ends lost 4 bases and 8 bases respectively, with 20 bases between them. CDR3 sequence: CASSSILGVQTGYTF. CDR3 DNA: TGTGCCAGCAGTTCCATCCTGGGTGTACAGACGGGCTACACCTTC.

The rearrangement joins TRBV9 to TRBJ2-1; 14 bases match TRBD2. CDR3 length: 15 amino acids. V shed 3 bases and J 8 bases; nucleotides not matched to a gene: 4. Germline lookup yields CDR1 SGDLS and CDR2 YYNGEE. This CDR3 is CASSEGLAGVYEQFF. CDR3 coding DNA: TGTGCCAGCAGCGAGGGACTAGCGGGAGTCTATGAGCAGTTCTTC.

The CDR3 protein is CASSWGEQGPEAFF. The CDR3 DNA follows: TGCGCCAGCAGCTGGGGAGAACAGGGCCCTGAAGCTTTCTTT. The chain is built from TRBV5-1 and TRBJ1-1; TRBD1 is a possible D gene (6 bases). Germline loops: CDR1 SGHRS, CDR2 YFSETQ. V lost 3 bases and J 6 bases, leaving 15 bases between the germline ends. CDR3 size: 14 residues.

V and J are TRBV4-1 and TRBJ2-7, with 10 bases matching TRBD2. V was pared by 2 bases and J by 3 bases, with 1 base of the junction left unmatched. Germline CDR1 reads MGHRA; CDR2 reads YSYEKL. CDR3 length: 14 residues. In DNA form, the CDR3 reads TGCGCCAGCAGCCAACTAGCGGGAGACTACGAGCAGTACTTC. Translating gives CASSQLAGDYEQYF.

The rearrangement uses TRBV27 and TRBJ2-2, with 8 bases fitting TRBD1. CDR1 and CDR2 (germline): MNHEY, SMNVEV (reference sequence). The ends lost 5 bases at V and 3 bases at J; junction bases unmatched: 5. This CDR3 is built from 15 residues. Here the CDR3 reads CASSPGQDHTGELFF. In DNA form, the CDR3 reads TGTGCCAGCAGTCCGGGACAGGACCACACCGGGGAGCTGTTTTTT.